Below, 18 T cell receptor beta chains from the same sample are listed, as sequenced in a study of T cell responses to AZD1222 COVID-19 vaccine. Measured with immunoSEQ multiplex PCR; TCRdb has only the in-frame clones, and not every one. The sample includes about 100,000 clones, around nine tenths seen only once; the top ten take 15%. The sequencing used peripheral blood, collected on day 0 of AZD1222 vaccination. The source is an adult in good health.

The genes are TRBV6-5 and TRBJ2-7, with TRBD1 matching 9 bases. V gave up 2 bases and J gave up 2 bases; unmatched junction bases: 1. Germline values: CDR1 MNHEY, CDR2 SVGAGI. CDR3 length: 14 amino acids. In DNA, the CDR3 is TGTGCCAGCAGTTACGGGGACAGGGCCTACGAGCAGTACTTC. Translated: CASSYGDRAYEQYF.

DNA for the CDR3: TGTGCCAGCAGACGGACCAAGGGTTATGGCTACACCTTC. Translating it yields CASRRTKGYGYTF. The chain recombines TRBV6-5 with TRBJ1-2; D gene unclear. Germline lookup yields CDR1 MNHEY and CDR2 SVGAGI. The CDR3 loop spans 13 amino acids. V was shortened by 6 bases and J by 5 bases, with 13 bases between the two germline ends.

The V call is TRBV5-4, the J call TRBJ1-1; tentative D call: TRBD1 (5 bases). From germline, CDR1 is SGHNT and CDR2 YYREEE (reference sequence). This CDR3 comprises 13 residues. Trimming took 7 bases from V and 4 from J, leaving 14 bases between them. The CDR3 protein is CASQPPGGTEAFF. In DNA form, the CDR3 reads TGTGCCAGCCAGCCTCCGGGGGGCACTGAAGCTTTCTTT.

The sample holds one count of this clone. The V and J genes are TRBV9 and TRBJ1-4, with a possible D match to TRBD1 (5 bases). Germline CDR1 is SGDLS and CDR2 is YYNGEE. This CDR3 comprises 18 residues. Trimming removed 4 bases from V and 6 bases from J, with 25 bases in between. In nucleotides, the CDR3 is TGTGCCAGCAGCCCCGGGATTAGGGGCTTTGGGGGGTATGAAAAACTGTTTTTT. This sequence encodes CASSPGIRGFGGYEKLFF.

The chain recombines TRBV19 with TRBJ1-2, with 10 positions matching TRBD1. Germline V CDR1 and CDR2: LNHDA, SQIVND (reference sequence). With 7 bases clipped from V and 8 bases from J, the junction kept 13 bases outside the gene matches. CDR3 size: 15 residues. CDR3 bases: TGTGCCAGTAATGCCGGGACAGGGGATCGATGGGGCTACACCTTC. Its translation: CASNAGTGDRWGYTF. The variable domain in full, completed from reference TRBV19 and TRBJ1-2, reads DGGITQSPKYLFRKEGQNVTLSCEQNLNHDAMYWYRQDPGQGLRLIYYSQIVNDFQKGDIAEGYSVSREKKESFPLTVTSAQKNPTAFYLCASNAGTGDRWGYTFGSGTRLTVV.

The chain has TRBV7-9 and TRBJ2-7; D may be TRBD1 or TRBD2 (7 bases each). This CDR3 is 13 amino acids long. Between the trimmed V and J ends, which lost 8 bases and 5 bases, there was a span of 16 bases. Germline lookup yields CDR1 SEHNR and CDR2 FQNEAQ (reference sequence). CDR3 loop: CASVQGGANEQYF. CDR3 nucleotide sequence: TGTGCCAGCGTCCAGGGGGGGGCCAACGAGCAGTACTTC.

The V and J genes are TRBV18 and TRBJ1-1; no firm D call. V dropped 2 bases and J dropped 4 bases, with 17 bases sitting between them. From germline, CDR1 is KGHSH and CDR2 LQKENI. The CDR3 sequence is 16 residues long. CDR3 amino acids: CASSPGQASITTEAFF. CDR3 nucleotides: TGTGCCAGCTCACCAGGGCAGGCCAGTATCACCACTGAAGCTTTCTTT.

The V gene is TRBV5-1, the J gene TRBJ2-7; no clear D gene. The V end was cut by 5 bases, the J end by 6 bases, with 9 bases between. This CDR3 comprises 11 residues. Germline CDR1 and CDR2: SGHRS and YFSETQ. DNA for the CDR3: TGCGCCAGCAGTTCCCTGAGCGAGCAGTACTTC. It codes for CASSSLSEQYF.

CDR3 coding DNA: TGTGCCAGCAGACCGGGTACAGGTTTCACTGAAGCTTTCTTT. This codes for CASRPGTGFTEAFF. The genes are TRBV7-3 and TRBJ1-1; TRBD1 is a possible D gene (5 bases). From germline, CDR1 is SGHTA and CDR2 FQGTGA. The V and J ends lost 6 bases and 4 bases respectively, with 15 bases between them. This CDR3 region has 14 residues.

With respect to this clone: The same CDR3 is also encoded by other DNA sequences in this sample. The V gene is TRBV19, the J gene TRBJ1-5; no reliable D call. Germline loops: CDR1 LNHDA, CDR2 SQIVND (reference sequence). V lost 3 bases to trimming and J lost 5 bases, with 14 bases between them. The CDR3 runs 15 residues. In DNA form, the CDR3 reads TGTGCCAGTAGTATTCTAGGTCAGGTTGATCAGCCCCAGCATTTT. This gives the protein CASSILGQVDQPQHF.

The genes are TRBV2 and TRBJ2-2; the match to TRBD2 covers 7 bases. Germline trimming cut 6 bases from V and 3 bases from J; bases unmatched to any gene: 4. This CDR3 contains 14 residues. Germline CDR1 reads SNHLY; CDR2 reads FYNNEI. In nucleotides, the CDR3 is TGTGCCAGCAGCCTTACTAGCGACACCGGGGAGCTGTTTTTT. Its translation is CASSLTSDTGELFF. The complete variable domain, with remaining parts taken from reference TRBV2 and TRBJ2-2, reads EPEVTQTPSHQVTQMGQEVILRCVPISNHLYFYWYRQILGQKVEFLVSFYNNEISEKSEIFDDQFSVERPDGSNFTLKIRSTKLEDSAMYFCASSLTSDTGELFFGEGSRLTVL.

The J gene is TRBJ2-5, the V gene TRBV6-6; 9 nucleotides match TRBD1. The germline V gene encodes CDR1 MNHNY and CDR2 SVGAGI (reference sequence). The CDR3 has 14 amino acids. V trimming: 0 bases; J trimming: 5 bases; junction bases outside the gene matches: 1. The chain's CDR3 is CASSYSDRGETQYF. CDR3 DNA: TGTGCCAGCAGTTACTCGGACAGGGGTGAGACCCAGTACTTC.

The rearrangement joins TRBV6-2 or TRBV6-3 to TRBJ2-7; TRBD1 or TRBD2 may be the D gene (5 bases each). Germline CDR1 and CDR2: MNHEY and SVGEGT. This CDR3 comprises 14 residues. V was pared by 0 bases and J by 8 bases, with 14 bases between. For the CDR3, the DNA is TGTGCCAGCAGTTACTCGAGTGTTATGGGACAGCAGTACTTC. Protein sequence: CASSYSSVMGQQYF.

The chain joins TRBV5-1 to TRBJ2-7; D ambiguous. Germline V gene lookup returns CDR1 SGHRS and CDR2 YFSETQ. The CDR3 has 15 amino acids. Between the trimmed V and J ends, which lost 0 bases and 2 bases, there was a span of 12 bases. The CDR3 DNA follows: TGCGCCAGCAGCTTGGAGTCGAACCCTACCTACGAGCAGTACTTC. This sequence encodes CASSLESNPTYEQYF.

The J gene is TRBJ1-4, the V gene TRBV7-9; D uncertain. Per germline, CDR1 SEHNR and CDR2 FQNEAQ (reference sequence). V lost 2 bases to trimming and J lost 7 bases, with 11 bases between them. The length of the CDR3 is 14 residues. The CDR3 sequence: CASSLYRRTEKLFF. The CDR3 DNA is TGTGCCAGCAGCTTATATCGCAGGACTGAAAAACTGTTTTTT.

The chain has TRBV5-1 and TRBJ2-5; TRBD1 aligns across 7 bases. The junction had 15 bases not matched to a gene; V was cut back by 5 bases and J by 5 bases. The V gene's germline CDR1 is SGHRS and CDR2 YFSETQ. This CDR3 has 16 amino acids. This CDR3 reads CASRLRRLQGDETQYF. Here the CDR3 DNA reads TGCGCCAGCAGGCTTAGACGTTTGCAGGGGGATGAGACCCAGTACTTC.

In regard to this clone: Other nucleotide sequences from this sample produce the same CDR3. The V call is TRBV5-1, the J call TRBJ2-5; D unresolved. The CDR3 is 11 amino acids. Germline V gene lookup returns CDR1 SGHRS and CDR2 YFSETQ. Trimming shortened V by 0 bases and J by 3 bases, and 0 bases separated the two germline ends. DNA for the CDR3: TGCGCCAGCAGCTTGGAAGAGACCCAGTACTTC. It translates to CASSLEETQYF.

V usage is TRBV4-1 and J usage is TRBJ2-1; TRBD2 is a possible D gene (5 bases). Germline loops: CDR1 MGHRA, CDR2 YSYEKL. CDR3 size: 16 residues. V was trimmed by 2 bases and J by 1 base, leaving 12 bases between them. The CDR3 DNA is TGCGCCAGCAGCCAAAACGGGGAAGCGTCCTACAATGAGCAGTTCTTC. Encoded protein: CASSQNGEASYNEQFF.